Following are 3 T cell receptor beta chains from one sample sequenced in a study of CD4+ T cells in melanoma. Repertoires were generated with immunoSEQ multiplex PCR, while TCRdb's copy carries only in-frame clones and drops some. The sample lists some 120,000 clones; about nine tenths were seen once. Source material: peripheral blood. The receptors were sampled from a human donor with melanoma.

V usage is TRBV4-3 and J usage is TRBJ2-1; D not resolved. V lost 1 base and J 4 bases, leaving 11 bases between the germline ends. The CDR3 contains 15 residues. Per the germline V gene, CDR1 is LGHNA and CDR2 is YSLEER. In DNA, the CDR3 is TGCGCCAGCAGCCAAGCCGCATCTAGTTACAATGAGCAGTTCTTC. Its translation is CASSQAASSYNEQFF.

In DNA, the CDR3 is TGTGCCAGCAGGGGGGGGTCTGGGTCCGGGGAGCTGTTTTTT. It encodes CASRGGSGSGELFF. The rearrangement uses TRBV2 and TRBJ2-2; 7 bases match TRBD2. With V trimmed by 6 bases and J by 6 bases, 7 bases remained unmatched. Germline lookup yields CDR1 SNHLY and CDR2 FYNNEI. The CDR3 has 14 residues.

The rearrangement uses TRBV7-2 and TRBJ2-1, with 7 bases fitting TRBD1. The CDR3 is 14 amino acids. Per the germline V gene, CDR1 is SGHTA and CDR2 is FQGNSA. V gave up 4 bases and J gave up 8 bases; unmatched junction bases: 8. The chain's CDR3 is CASSSQGIGDEQFF. CDR3 coding DNA: TGTGCCAGCAGCTCACAGGGGATAGGGGATGAGCAGTTCTTC.